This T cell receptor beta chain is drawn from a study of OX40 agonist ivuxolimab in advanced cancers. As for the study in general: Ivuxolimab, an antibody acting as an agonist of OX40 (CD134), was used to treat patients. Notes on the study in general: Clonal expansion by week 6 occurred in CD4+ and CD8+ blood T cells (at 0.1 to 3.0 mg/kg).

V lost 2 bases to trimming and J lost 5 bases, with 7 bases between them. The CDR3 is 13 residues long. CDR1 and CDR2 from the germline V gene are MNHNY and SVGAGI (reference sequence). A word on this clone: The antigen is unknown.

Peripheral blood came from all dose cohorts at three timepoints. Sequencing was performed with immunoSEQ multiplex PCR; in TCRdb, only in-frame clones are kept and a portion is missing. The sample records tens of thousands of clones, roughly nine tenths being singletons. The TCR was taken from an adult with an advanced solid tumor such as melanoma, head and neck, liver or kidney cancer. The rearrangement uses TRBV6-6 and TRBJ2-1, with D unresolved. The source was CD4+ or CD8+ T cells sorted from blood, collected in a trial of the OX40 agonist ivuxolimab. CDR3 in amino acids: CASSYHRDNEQFF. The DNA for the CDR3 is TGTGCCAGCAGTTACCACCGAGACAATGAGCAGTTCTTC.